Sequencing of this TCR beta chain was carried out in a study of cytomegalovirus exposure and HLA in healthy donors. V shed 2 bases, J shed 1 base, and the junction held 4 bases outside the gene matches. CDR1 is MNHEY and CDR2 is SVGAGI in the germline V gene. This CDR3 spans 15 amino acids. The study ran its PCR with 60 Vbeta and 13 Jbeta primers. Here immunoSEQ multiplex PCR was the method, and the copy in TCRdb shows in-frame clones only, minus some. In the table there are some 130,000 clones, around 83% of which are singletons. The chain couples TRBV6-5 to TRBJ2-7, with 8 bases that match TRBD2. This receptor was taken from a male donor in good health and CMV-seropositive. Sequencing was done on a sample of PBMCs. CDR3 sequence: CASSYTAGASYEQYF. The CDR3 DNA reads TGTGCCAGCAGTTACACAGCGGGAGCATCCTACGAGCAGTACTTC.